The 27 T cell receptor beta chains presented below share a single source sample, sequenced in a study of regulatory T cells in long-lasting Graves disease. Sample time point: persistent/refractory GD, antithyroid drugs over 5 years with positive TRAb. Extracted PBMC RNA gave rise to the TCR library. In building TCR beta libraries, iRepertoire HTBI primers were used together with Arm-PCR of CDR3 regions. TCRdb reprocessed the multiplex PCR reads via MiXCR and lists one record per CDR3 protein. The sample lists about 660,000 distinct CDR3 sequences, 30% occurring once. Sequenced material: peripheral blood mononuclear cells (PBMCs), taken when the disease was refractory, from a patient treated with antithyroid drugs. The receptor source for this set is a female donor with Graves disease.

This sequence joins TRBV10-3 and TRBJ2-5; D might be TRBD2 (5 bases). Trimming took off 6 bases at V and 4 bases at J, with 18 bases between the two ends. Germline V gene lookup returns CDR1 ENHRY and CDR2 SYGVKD. The CDR3 contains 15 residues. CDR3 in DNA: TGTGCCATCAGCCCACCCGGGAACGGAGGAGAGACCCAGTACTTC. The encoded protein is CAISPPGNGGETQYF.

This clonotype turned up a few times. The CDR3 DNA sequence: TGCAGTGCTAAACCGGGACAGGGAGGGGAGACCCAGTACTTC. It yields the protein CSAKPGQGGETQYF. V and J are TRBV20-1 and TRBJ2-5; TRBD1 matches at 9 bases. Losses at the gene ends were 4 bases for V and 5 bases for J; bases not matched to a gene: 8. The length of the CDR3 is 14 residues. Germline CDR1 and CDR2: DFQATT and SNEGSKA (reference sequence).

This clonotype was seen only a few times. This chain uses TRBV28 with TRBJ1-6, with D tentatively TRBD1 (5 bases). Per the germline V gene, CDR1 is MDHEN and CDR2 is SYDVKM. V lost 8 bases to trimming and J lost 2 bases, with 10 bases between them. The CDR3 totals 14 residues. The CDR3, as DNA: TGTGCCAGCGTGGGAGGGGCCTATAATTCACCCCTCCACTTT. Amino acids: CASVGGAYNSPLHF.

This clonotype showed up many times. The V and J genes are TRBV6-2 or TRBV6-3 and TRBJ2-7; 8 bases line up with TRBD1. Trimming removed 0 bases from V and 2 bases from J; junction bases left unmatched: 3. The germline CDR1 and CDR2 sequences are MNHEY and SVGEGT. CDR3 length equals 15 residues. Here the CDR3 DNA reads TGTGCCAGCAGTTACTCGAGGACAGGGACCTACGAGCAGTACTTC. It is translated as CASSYSRTGTYEQYF.

This clonotype was seen repeatedly, ten times or more. The chain has TRBV2 and TRBJ2-5; no firm D call. Trimming removed 4 bases from V and 0 bases from J, with 6 bases in between. Per germline, CDR1 SNHLY and CDR2 FYNNEI. The CDR3 runs 13 residues. DNA for the CDR3: TGTGCCAGCAGTGTGAGACACCAAGAGACCCAGTACTTC. Protein: CASSVRHQETQYF.

The rearrangement joins TRBV27 to TRBJ1-5, with a tentative D call TRBD1 (5 bases). CDR1 is MNHEY, CDR2 SMNVEV, per germline (reference sequence). Trimming took 8 bases from V and 1 from J, leaving 15 bases between them. The CDR3 length is 15 residues. The CDR3 DNA sequence: TGTGCCAGCCTTCCCCGGGGGGGGAGCAATCAGCCCCAGCATTTT. Encoded protein: CASLPRGGSNQPQHF.

This clonotype was found a few times. V usage is TRBV12-3 or TRBV12-4 and J usage is TRBJ1-5, with unresolved D. The V end was cut by 5 bases, the J end by 4 bases, with 3 bases between. The CDR3 is 11 amino acids. The chain's CDR3 is CASSINQPQHF. The CDR3 coding sequence is TGTGCCAGCAGTATTAATCAGCCCCAGCATTTT.

CDR3 DNA sequence: TGCAGCGTTGAACAGGAAGCTAACTATGGCTACACCTTC. Residues: CSVEQEANYGYTF. V is TRBV29-1 and J is TRBJ1-2; no firm D call. Germline V gene data show CDR1 as SQVTM and CDR2 as ANQGSEA. V was trimmed by 2 bases and J by 0 bases, leaving 7 bases between them. This CDR3 region has 13 residues. The variable domain in full, with the rest retrieved from reference TRBV29-1 and TRBJ1-2, is SAVISQKPSRDICQRGTSLTIQCQVDSQVTMMFWYRQQPGQSLTLIATANQGSEATYESGFVIDKFPISRPNLTFSTLTVSNMSPEDSSIYLCSVEQEANYGYTFGSGTRLTVV.

This clonotype was detected ten times or more. The chain joins TRBV2 to TRBJ1-2; TRBD1 matches 11 bases. The junction had 3 bases not matched to a gene; V was cut back by 6 bases and J by 6 bases. Germline V gene sequence: CDR1 SNHLY, CDR2 FYNNEI. The CDR3 is 13 amino acids. The CDR3 DNA follows: TGTGCCAGCAGGGGACAGGGGGGCCATGGCTACACCTTC. As protein: CASRGQGGHGYTF.

This clonotype was found a few times. This chain uses TRBV6-2 or TRBV6-3 with TRBJ1-1; D not resolved. Germline V CDR1 and CDR2: MNHEY, SVGEGT. The germline V and J ends were trimmed by 4 bases and 4 bases, with 13 bases remaining between them. The CDR3 extends over 14 amino acids. Here the CDR3 DNA reads TGTGCCAGCAGTTTCCACGCCCTGGGCACTGAAGCTTTCTTT. Its protein is CASSFHALGTEAFF.

This clonotype has only a few counts. The chain recombines TRBV18 with TRBJ2-5, with D unresolved. The germline V gene encodes CDR1 KGHSH and CDR2 LQKENI. Trimming left V 1 base short and J 5 bases short, with 8 bases between. The CDR3 has 13 amino acids. The CDR3 region is CASSPLGMETQYF. The DNA of the CDR3 is TGTGCCAGCTCACCACTGGGTATGGAGACCCAGTACTTC.

There are a few counts of this clonotype. The chain links TRBV7-6 to TRBJ1-3, with D uncertain. Trimming took off 0 bases at V and 0 bases at J, with 6 bases between the two ends. This CDR3 spans 15 amino acids. Germline V gives CDR1 SGHVS, CDR2 FNYEAQ. Written as DNA, the CDR3 is TGTGCCAGCAGCTTAGCGGAAGCCTCTGGAAACACCATATATTTT. It codes for CASSLAEASGNTIYF.

On this clonotype itself: This may stem from a read error, because a much larger clone lies one nucleotide away. V usage is TRBV27 and J usage is TRBJ1-2; tentative D call: TRBD1 (5 bases). The CDR3 sequence is 13 residues long. Trimming stripped 8 bases from V and 6 bases from J, with 16 bases between. Germline V gives CDR1 MNHEY, CDR2 SMNVEV (reference sequence). CDR3 amino acids: CASCISGGDGYTF. Written as DNA, the CDR3 is TGTGCCAGCTGCATCTCGGGGGGTGATGGCTACACCTTC.

At least ten counts were recorded for this clonotype. This chain connects TRBV28 to TRBJ1-5; TRBD1 matches 10 bases. Germline assignment: CDR1 MDHEN and CDR2 SYDVKM. The CDR3 length is 15 residues. Losses at the gene ends were 4 bases for V and 1 base for J; bases not matched to a gene: 1. CDR3 DNA sequence: TGTGCCAGCAGTTGGGGACAGGGGAGCAATCAGCCCCAGCATTTT. Translated, it gives CASSWGQGSNQPQHF. Full variable domain (remainder filled in from reference TRBV28 and TRBJ1-5): DVKVTQSSRYLVKRTGEKVFLECVQDMDHENMFWYRQDPGLGLRLIYFSYDVKMKEKGDIPEGYSVSREKKERFSLILESASTNQTSMYLCASSWGQGSNQPQHFGDGTRLSIL.

This clonotype was observed a few times. The chain uses TRBV20-1 and TRBJ2-7; no reliable D call. The germline V gene has CDR1 DFQATT and CDR2 SNEGSKA (reference sequence). The CDR3 has 12 amino acids. Trimming removed 1 base from V and 4 bases from J, with 8 bases in between. DNA of the CDR3: TGCAGTGCTAGAGGACGCAGATACGAGCAGTACTTC. Translation gives CSARGRRYEQYF.

This sequence joins TRBV5-1 and TRBJ1-1, with 7 bases lining up with TRBD1. The CDR3 runs to 18 residues. Germline V gene data show CDR1 as SGHRS and CDR2 as YFSETQ. With V trimmed by 3 bases and J by 4 bases, 18 bases remained unmatched. CDR3 protein: CASSSTGQKVTGATEAFF. The CDR3 coding sequence is TGCGCCAGCAGCTCAACGGGACAGAAAGTAACAGGTGCCACTGAAGCTTTCTTT.

This clonotype was observed many times. The chain has TRBV2 and TRBJ2-7, with 8 bases aligning to TRBD1. CDR1 is SNHLY, CDR2 FYNNEI, per germline. The CDR3 has 15 amino acids. After removal of 3 bases from V and 6 bases from J, the junction contained 10 bases not matched to a gene. DNA for the CDR3: TGTGCCAGCAGTGACCCTCTGACAGGGGCCCTCGAGCAGTACTTC. It is translated as CASSDPLTGALEQYF.

This rearrangement joins TRBV3-1 to TRBJ1-1, with D tentatively TRBD1 (5 bases). Germline V gene sequence: CDR1 LGHDT, CDR2 YNNKEL (reference sequence). The CDR3 has 15 amino acids. Trimming removed 4 bases from V and 0 bases from J, with 12 bases in between. CDR3 DNA sequence: TGTGCCAGCAGCCCGACAGACTCCTTGAACACTGAAGCTTTCTTT. Amino acids: CASSPTDSLNTEAFF.

This clonotype was detected a few times. This chain links TRBV28 with TRBJ1-1; TRBD1 matches at 8 bases. Germline loops: CDR1 MDHEN, CDR2 SYDVKM. The V and J ends lost 4 bases and 5 bases, in that order; junction bases with no gene match: 9. This CDR3 region has 15 residues. This chain's CDR3 is CASSSTGGWDTEAFF. As DNA, the CDR3 is TGTGCCAGCAGTTCAACAGGGGGGTGGGATACTGAAGCTTTCTTT. The full variable domain, in which reference TRBV28 and TRBJ1-1 provide the parts outside the CDR3, is DVKVTQSSRYLVKRTGEKVFLECVQDMDHENMFWYRQDPGLGLRLIYFSYDVKMKEKGDIPEGYSVSREKKERFSLILESASTNQTSMYLCASSSTGGWDTEAFFGQGTRLTVV.

This CDR3 is CASSSTRGSQPQHF. The CDR3 bases are TGTGCCAGCAGCTCCACTCGAGGGAGTCAGCCCCAGCATTTT. The chain links TRBV5-6 to TRBJ1-5, with D hard to call. Germline V gives CDR1 SGHDT, CDR2 YYEEEE. The CDR3 runs 14 residues. The V end was cut by 3 bases, the J end by 6 bases, with 13 bases between.

This clonotype was seen more than once but under ten times. The gene calls are TRBV12-3 or TRBV12-4 and TRBJ1-2; no clear D. Trimming took off 6 bases at V and 8 bases at J, with 7 bases between the two ends. This CDR3 comprises 10 residues. The CDR3 protein is CASSSPGYTF. In DNA form, the CDR3 reads TGTGCCAGCAGCAGCCCCGGCTACACCTTC.

A note on this clonotype: An end of the junction differs from the germline gene, which may be a read error. The V call is TRBV2, the J call TRBJ1-5; D may be TRBD1 (5 bases). In germline, CDR1 is SNHLY, CDR2 FYNNEI. This CDR3 is built from 13 residues. CDR3 residues: CASHGGSNQPRHF. In DNA, the CDR3 is TGTGCCAGCCATGGGGGTAGCAATCAGCCCCGGCATTTT.

This clonotype was detected a few times. V usage is TRBV30 and J usage is TRBJ1-5, with TRBD1 matching over 7 bases. The CDR3 is 14 amino acids. With 2 bases clipped from V and 5 bases from J, the junction kept 6 bases outside the gene matches. Germline CDR1 and CDR2: GTSNPN and SVGIG (reference sequence). CDR3 nucleotide sequence: TGTGCCTGGAGTATCCAGGGGGGGCATCAGCCCCAGCATTTT. Amino acid sequence: CAWSIQGGHQPQHF.

The genes are TRBV6-1 and TRBJ1-1; possibly TRBD1 for D (6 bases). Germline V lookup: CDR1 MNHNS, CDR2 SASEGT. The germline V and J ends were trimmed by 6 bases and 0 bases, with 20 bases remaining between them. The CDR3 is made up of 17 amino acids. DNA of the CDR3: TGTGCCAGCAGGCCCCTAAGGGGGGAAGGTTTGAACACTGAAGCTTTCTTT. It codes for CASRPLRGEGLNTEAFF.

The chain links TRBV7-3 to TRBJ1-3, with TRBD1 as a possible D gene (6 bases). Trimming took 4 bases from V and 0 from J, leaving 10 bases between them. The CDR3 contains 15 residues. The germline gives CDR1 SGHTA, CDR2 FQGTGA. CDR3 DNA: TGTGCCAGCAGCTCGTCAGGGGACTCTGGAAACACCATATATTTT. Amino acid sequence: CASSSSGDSGNTIYF.

The V gene is TRBV12-3 or TRBV12-4, the J gene TRBJ2-7; the match to TRBD2 covers 14 bases. The V segment lost 8 bases and the J segment 5 bases; nucleotides outside the gene matches: 5. The CDR3 covers 14 residues. CDR3 sequence reads: CASGPGLAGDEQYF. The CDR3 DNA is TGTGCCAGCGGCCCGGGACTAGCGGGAGACGAGCAGTACTTC.

The chain uses TRBV6-1 and TRBJ2-2, with 7 nucleotides matching TRBD1. The CDR3 is 17 residues long. The V gene's germline CDR1 is MNHNS and CDR2 SASEGT. CDR3 coding DNA: TGTGCGGGAGACAGATCTTCCAGGGGGTCGAACACCGGGGAGCTGTTTTTT. Its translation: CAGDRSSRGSNTGELFF.